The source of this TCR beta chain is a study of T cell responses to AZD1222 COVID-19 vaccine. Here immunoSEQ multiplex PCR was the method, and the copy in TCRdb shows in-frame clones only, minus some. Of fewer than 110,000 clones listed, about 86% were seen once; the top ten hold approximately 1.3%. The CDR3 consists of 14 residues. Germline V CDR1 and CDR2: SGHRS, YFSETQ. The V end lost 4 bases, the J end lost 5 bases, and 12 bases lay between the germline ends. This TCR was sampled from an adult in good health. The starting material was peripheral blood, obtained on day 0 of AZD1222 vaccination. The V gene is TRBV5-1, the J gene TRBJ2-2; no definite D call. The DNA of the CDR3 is TGCGCCAGCAGCGAACGAACAGATACCGGGGAGCTGTTTTTT. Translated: CASSERTDTGELFF. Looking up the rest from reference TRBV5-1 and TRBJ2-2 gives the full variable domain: KAGVTQTPRYLIKTRGQQVTLSCSPISGHRSVSWYQQTPGQGLQFLFEYFSETQRNKGNFPGRFSGRQFSNSRSEMNVSTLELGDSALYLCASSERTDTGELFFGEGSRLTVL.